This is a list of T cell receptor beta chains from one sample in a study of human T cells and chemical hapten exposure. From the RACE reads, TCRdb called clonotypes with MiXCR, one entry per CDR3 protein. The sample consists of 350,000 to 400,000 distinct CDR3 sequences, around 5.5% of them appearing once. The sequences come from whole blood, collected in connection with sensitization to the hapten diphenylcyclopropenone (DPC). All receptors derive from a woman aged 45-65 years with alopecia areata. Some clones in this sample may be carry-over from other donors' samples. The CDR3 runs from the conserved cysteine through the conserved F or W. Each record gives: V gene, clone size, D gene, J gene, CDR3 protein, CDR3 DNA. D genes are given only for firm matches. The listing skips clone size in some rows; elsewhere it reads once, few, many or a size class.

>TRBV7-6|many|NA|TRBJ1-4
CASSLGPVNEKLFF
TGTGCCAGCAGCTTAGGGCCAGTTAATGAAAAACTGTTTTTT
>TRBV6-5|NA|NA|TRBJ1-3
CASSYWGRISGNTIYF
TGTGCCAGCAGTTACTGGGGACGGATCTCTGGAAACACCATATATTTT
>TRBV7-2|many|NA|TRBJ2-3
CASSIGGGGTDTQYF
TGTGCCAGCAGCATCGGCGGGGGCGGCACAGATACGCAGTATTTT
>TRBV19|few|NA|TRBJ2-3
CASRTGRRHTDTQYF
TGTGCCAGCAGAACAGGACGGAGACACACAGATACGCAGTATTTT
>TRBV5-1|NA|NA|TRBJ2-3
CASSRWAGDTDTQYF
TGCGCCAGCAGCCGGTGGGCAGGGGACACAGATACGCAGTATTTT
>TRBV18|NA|NA|TRBJ1-2
CASSLETGFGYGYTF
TGTGCCAGCTCACTGGAAACAGGGTTCGGCTATGGCTACACCTTC
>TRBV7-3|NA|TRBD1|TRBJ1-1
CASSPEANLRDRGHVNTEAFF
TGTGCCAGCAGCCCCGAAGCTAATCTCCGGGACAGGGGGCACGTGAACACTGAAGCTTTCTTT
>TRBV27|many|TRBD1|TRBJ2-7
CASGRTGAYEQYF
TGTGCCAGCGGACGGACAGGGGCCTACGAGCAGTACTTC
>TRBV29-1|few|NA|TRBJ2-7
CSVYLDHSYEQYF
TGCAGCGTATACCTTGACCATTCCTACGAGCAGTACTTC
>TRBV12-5|few|NA|TRBJ1-1
CASGFPSNTEAFF
TGTGCTAGTGGTTTCCCCTCGAACACTGAAGCTTTCTTT
>TRBV7-2|NA|TRBD2|TRBJ2-3
CASSLRRRGAGDTQYF
TGTGCCAGCAGCTTAAGGCGGCGGGGGGCAGGAGATACGCAGTATTTT
>TRBV29-1|few|TRBD1|TRBJ2-1
CSVVMLRTGGPMDEQFF
TGCAGCGTTGTGATGCTTAGGACAGGGGGCCCTATGGATGAGCAGTTCTTC
>TRBV5-1|NA|NA|TRBJ1-1
CASSLEGTYTEAFF
TGCGCCAGCAGCTTGGAGGGCACTTACACTGAAGCTTTCTTT
>TRBV7-9|many|TRBD2|TRBJ2-3
CASSIRGGPDTQYF
TGTGCCAGCAGCATCCGGGGGGGCCCAGATACGCAGTATTTT
>TRBV3-1|many|TRBD2|TRBJ2-3
CASSQGLAIDTQYF
TGTGCCAGCAGCCAAGGACTAGCTATCGATACGCAGTATTTT
>TRBV5-1|many|NA|TRBJ2-1
CASSPPPGSSYNEQFF
TGCGCCAGCAGCCCCCCTCCGGGAAGCTCCTACAATGAGCAGTTCTTC
>TRBV20-1|few|TRBD1|TRBJ1-2
CSAKPGTGFYGYTF
TGCAGTGCTAAACCCGGGACAGGGTTCTATGGCTACACCTTC
>TRBV20-1|NA|TRBD1|TRBJ2-6
CSAKAQGAEAGANVLTF
TGCAGTGCCAAAGCACAGGGGGCTGAGGCTGGGGCCAACGTCCTGACTTTC
>TRBV7-2|few|TRBD2|TRBJ2-5
CASSGAGEQETQYF
TGTGCCAGCAGCGGGGCGGGAGAGCAAGAGACCCAGTACTTC
>TRBV6-5|few|NA|TRBJ2-7
CASSYPGQKGQYF
TGTGCCAGCAGTTATCCGGGGCAGAAGGGGCAGTACTTC
>TRBV12-5|few|NA|TRBJ1-1
CASGFLRPRNTEAFF
TGTGCTAGTGGTTTTTTGAGACCTCGGAACACTGAAGCTTTCTTT
>TRBV27|many|NA|TRBJ1-1
CASSFRGGRAFF
TGTGCCAGCAGTTTTCGGGGAGGTCGGGCTTTCTTT
>TRBV2|many|TRBD1|TRBJ2-4
CASSPRGQENIQYF
TGTGCCAGCAGTCCCAGGGGGCAGGAAAACATTCAGTACTTC
>TRBV20-1|NA|NA|TRBJ1-2
CSANPGGYGYTF
TGCAGTGCTAACCCAGGAGGCTATGGCTACACCTTC
>TRBV10-3|few|TRBD2|TRBJ2-3
CAISGLAEADTQYF
TGTGCCATCAGCGGACTAGCGGAGGCAGATACGCAGTATTTT
>TRBV12-3/TRBV12-4|NA|NA|TRBJ1-1
CASKFWGLPAFF
TGTGCCAGCAAGTTTTGGGGCCTTCCAGCTTTCTTT
>TRBV6-5|many|NA|TRBJ2-3
CASRPRGTDTQYF
TGTGCCAGCAGGCCTAGAGGGACAGATACGCAGTATTTT
>TRBV11-2|few|NA|TRBJ1-2
CASSLGAGWDGYTF
TGTGCCAGCAGCCTCGGTGCAGGGTGGGATGGCTACACCTTC
>TRBV5-6|NA|NA|TRBJ1-5
CASSLGTAHNQPQHF
TGTGCCAGCAGCTTGGGGACAGCTCACAATCAGCCCCAGCATTTT
>TRBV9|many|TRBD2|TRBJ2-7
CASSGEGLAGVAEQYF
TGTGCCAGCAGCGGGGAGGGACTAGCGGGAGTTGCCGAGCAGTACTTC
>TRBV10-1|many|NA|TRBJ1-1
CASSVGKNTEAFF
TGCGCCAGCAGCGTGGGTAAAAACACTGAAGCTTTCTTT
>TRBV20-1|NA|NA|TRBJ1-1
CSASVGDWTEAFF
TGCAGTGCTTCTGTAGGGGATTGGACTGAAGCTTTCTTT
>TRBV28|many|TRBD1|TRBJ2-5
CASSLTRGPQETQYF
TGTGCCAGCAGTTTAACGAGGGGGCCCCAAGAGACCCAGTACTTC